This entry features one T cell receptor beta chain sequence. The record originates from a study of blood T cell repertoires in COVID-19. Study as a whole: From T cells, B-cell-depleted T cells, or PBMCs came the material, which was cDNA or gDNA.

The repertoire was sequenced with immunoSEQ multiplex PCR; TCRdb's copy has only in-frame clones and lacks some. Of around 140,000 clones listed, about 92% are singletons. In germline, CDR1 is LGHNA, CDR2 YNFKEQ. V was clipped by 1 base and J by 1 base; unmatched bases: 5. This CDR3 contains 16 residues. The receptor was derived from a human donor in a cohort sampled during active COVID-19. V is TRBV4-2 and J is TRBJ2-7; 9 nucleotides match TRBD1. Sequencing input: peripheral blood. CDR3 sequence: CASSQGPGQGSYEQYF. The CDR3 bases are TGTGCCAGCAGCCAAGGTCCGGGACAGGGATCCTACGAGCAGTACTTC.